Listed below are T cell receptor beta chains from one sample, sequenced in a study of T cells in Graves' hyperthyroidism and ophthalmopathy. TCRdb redid the calling of the multiplex PCR reads with MiXCR, one entry per CDR3 protein. The table includes 480,000 or so distinct CDR3 sequences, 40% to 55% detected once. Sequencing input: peripheral blood or thyroid tissue (not recorded which). These receptors were taken from an adult woman with Graves' disease, either hyperthyroidism or ophthalmopathy (not recorded which). The CDR3 runs from the conserved cysteine through the conserved F or W. The order of the fields is V gene, clone size, J gene, D gene, CDR3 DNA, CDR3 protein. A D gene is named only where the DNA matches it firmly. Not every row has a clone size; where given, it reads once, few, many or a size class.

TRBV24-1	NA	TRBJ2-2	TRBD1	TGTGCCACCAGTGATTCTCGACAGGGTGACGCCGGGGAGCTGTTTTTT	CATSDSRQGDAGELFF
TRBV20-1	many	TRBJ2-7	NA	TGCAGTGCTCGGGGACCGCCTTACGAGCAGTACTTC	CSARGPPYEQYF
TRBV7-9	NA	TRBJ1-1	TRBD1	TGTGCCAGCAGCTCCATCAGGGGGCGTAGAACTGAAGCTTTCTTT	CASSSIRGRRTEAFF
TRBV12-3/TRBV12-4	many	TRBJ1-4	TRBD1	TGTGCCAGCAGCCAGGGACAGGGAAATGAAAAACTGTTTTTT	CASSQGQGNEKLFF
TRBV7-8	NA	TRBJ1-2	NA	TGTGCCAGCAGCTTACGTGGGGCCAGGGCTCCCTATGGCTACACCTTC	CASSLRGARAPYGYTF
TRBV15	NA	TRBJ1-4	NA	TGTGCCACCAGCAGAGATCTTGAAAAACTGTTTTTT	CATSRDLEKLFF
TRBV11-1	NA	TRBJ2-2	TRBD2	TGTGCCAGCAGCCACGGACTAGCGGGAGCCGGGGGGCTGTTTTTT	CASSHGLAGAGGLFF
TRBV20-1	NA	TRBJ2-2	NA	TGCAGCTTAGCTGATCACACCGGGGAGCTGTTTTTT	CSLADHTGELFF
TRBV4-1	many	TRBJ1-5	TRBD1	TGCGCCAGCAGCCAACCGACAGGGAGAGAGGGAGATCAGCCCCAGCATTTT	CASSQPTGREGDQPQHF
TRBV20-1	NA	TRBJ2-5	TRBD2	TGCAGTGCCTTGACTAGCGGGGAAGAGACCCAGTACTTC	CSALTSGEETQYF
TRBV29-1	NA	TRBJ1-1	NA	TGCAGCGTTCAGCCTTTAAACAGAGACACTGAAGCTTTCTTT	CSVQPLNRDTEAFF
TRBV2	NA	TRBJ1-5	NA	TGTGCCAGCAGTGCTCGGCTAGCGAGGCATTTT	CASSARLARHF
TRBV7-8	NA	TRBJ1-6	TRBD1	TGTGCCCAACCAGGGGGGGGCGAAAATTCACCCCTCCACTTT	CAQPGGGENSPLHF
TRBV20-1	NA	TRBJ1-2	TRBD1	TGCAGTGCCGTGGACAGGAACTATGGCTACACCTTC	CSAVDRNYGYTF
TRBV25-1	NA	TRBJ1-1	NA	TGTGCCAGCAGTGGGGTTGTCACTGAAGCTTTCTTT	CASSGVVTEAFF
TRBV28	few	TRBJ2-2	TRBD1	TGTGCCAGCAGTTTAGGCAGGGGGTGGCCCGGGGAGCTGTTTTTT	CASSLGRGWPGELFF
TRBV5-1	many	TRBJ1-2	TRBD1	TGCGCCAGCAGCCCCCAGACAGGGGAAGATGGCTACACCTTC	CASSPQTGEDGYTF
TRBV3-1	NA	TRBJ2-7	NA	TGTGCCAGCAGCCATACAGGTCTCTCCTACGAGCAGTACTTC	CASSHTGLSYEQYF
TRBV19	NA	TRBJ1-6	NA	TGTGCCAGTTCCGCGGGGTATTCACCCCTCCACTTT	CASSAGYSPLHF
TRBV20-1	NA	TRBJ2-5	TRBD1	TGCAGTGCTGACAGGGACGGCCAAGAGACCCAGTACTTC	CSADRDGQETQYF
TRBV15	once	TRBJ2-5	TRBD1	TGTGCCACCAGCAGAGAGACAGGGGGAGAGACCCAGTACTTC	CATSRETGGETQYF
TRBV25-1	NA	TRBJ2-5	NA	TGTGCCAGCAGCCCCAACGAGGGGGGGCGACTGGAGACCCAGTACTTC	CASSPNEGGRLETQYF
TRBV7-2	NA	TRBJ1-1	NA	TGTGCCAGCAGCTTAGTCGGATATGAAGCTTTCTTT	CASSLVGYEAFF
TRBV2	many	TRBJ2-5	TRBD2	TGTGCCAGCCCTAGCGGGAGGGACCAAGAGACCCAGTACTTC	CASPSGRDQETQYF
TRBV7-9	many	TRBJ1-1	NA	TGTGCCAGCAGCTTAGAAGGGGTGGAGATGGCTGAAGCTTTCTTT	CASSLEGVEMAEAFF
TRBV7-8	NA	TRBJ2-5	NA	TGTGCCAGCACCGAAGGTTCCGGAGAGACCCAGTACTTC	CASTEGSGETQYF
TRBV2	few	TRBJ1-4	TRBD1	TGTGCCAGTAGACAGGGGGCCGGCGTTTGGGAAAAACTGTTTTTT	CASRQGAGVWEKLFF
TRBV29-1	NA	TRBJ2-7	NA	TGCAGCGTTGATTCAGGGATCCACGAGCAGTACTTC	CSVDSGIHEQYF
TRBV10-2	NA	TRBJ2-2	NA	TGCGCCAGCAGTACAGTCCGGCCAGGGTGGGCCGGGGAGCTGTTTTTT	CASSTVRPGWAGELFF
TRBV4-3	many	TRBJ2-7	NA	TGCGCCAGCAGCCAAGATAAAGGTGTCTACGAGCAGTACTTC	CASSQDKGVYEQYF
TRBV3-1	many	TRBJ1-5	NA	TGTGCCAGCAGCCAAGGTAATGGGAATCAGCCCCAGCATTTT	CASSQGNGNQPQHF
TRBV7-2	NA	TRBJ1-6	TRBD1	TGCGCCAGCAGCCAAGACACGGGCGGGACAGGGGTTCGTCCCCTCCACTTT	CASSQDTGGTGVRPLHF
TRBV4-2	many	TRBJ1-4	TRBD1	TGTGCCAGCAGCCAAGGAGAGGGGGGACAGGGAGTCGAAAAACTGTTTTTT	CASSQGEGGQGVEKLFF
TRBV20-1	NA	TRBJ2-3	NA	TGCAGTGCTATTAAAATAGCAACAGATACGCAGTATTTT	CSAIKIATDTQYF
TRBV5-1	many	TRBJ1-2	TRBD1	TGCGCCAGCAGCCCGGACCCAACAGGGGGCTATGGCTACACCTTC	CASSPDPTGGYGYTF
TRBV20-1	few	TRBJ1-5	TRBD1	TGCAGTGCTAGAGAGGGACAGGGAGAGTGGCTCCAGCATTTT	CSAREGQGEWLQHF
TRBV20-1	many	TRBJ2-5	NA	TGCAGTGCTAGAGTGGCAGGGGATAAAGAGACCCAGTACTTC	CSARVAGDKETQYF
TRBV11-2	NA	TRBJ2-7	NA	TGTGCCAGCAGCTCCCCCCGGGCCTCCTACGAGCAGTACTTC	CASSSPRASYEQYF
TRBV10-3	many	TRBJ1-2	TRBD1	TGTGCCATCAGTGCAGGACAGGGAGTCTATGGCTACACCTTC	CAISAGQGVYGYTF
TRBV4-1	NA	TRBJ1-1	NA	TGCGCCAGCAGCCAAGCAACAGGTTCGATGAACACTGAAGCTTTCTTT	CASSQATGSMNTEAFF
TRBV6-2/TRBV6-3	many	TRBJ1-2	NA	TGTGCCAGCAGTTACTCACCACCCGGGGGTCGTGGCTACACCTTC	CASSYSPPGGRGYTF
TRBV2	NA	TRBJ1-2	NA	TGTGCCAGCATCCTAGCCAGCAGTTACGCAACTCAGCGGGGCTATGGCTACACCTTC	CASILASSYATQRGYGYTF